These T cell receptor beta chains were read from a single sample in a study of response to subunit inactivated influenza vaccine. A single record per CDR3 protein comes from TCRdb applying MiXCR to the RT-PCR reads. The sample consists of fewer than 550,000 distinct CDR3 sequences, approximately 24% of them appearing once. Sequences were derived from CD4+ T cells sorted from PBMCs, sampled more than 4 days after vaccination. Receptors originate from a middle-aged man who received an inactivated influenza vaccine. CDR3s include the opening cysteine and the closing phenylalanine or tryptophan.

17,TRBJ2-2,TRBV20-1,CSARDRGGTGYTGELFF
18,TRBJ2-5,TRBV19,CASSRAPFSSGRAETQYF
15,TRBJ1-3,TRBV16,CASSQMGTSGNTIYF
17,TRBJ2-1,TRBV6-5,CASSYSEMGRTYNEQFF
17,TRBJ2-1,TRBV4-2,CASSGLAGGGTYNEQFF
14,TRBJ2-2,TRBV5-6,CASSLMTDTGELFF
12,TRBJ1-2,TRBV12-3/TRBV12-4,CASSIYSYGYTF
18,TRBJ2-5,TRBV5-1,CASSLGGRPSSMGETQYF
12,TRBJ2-1,TRBV15,CATSGHKQEQFF
14,TRBJ2-2,TRBV29-1,CSTQEGRDSGELFF
15,TRBJ2-5,TRBV4-1,CASSQVQGVQETQYF
15,TRBJ2-3,TRBV20-1,CSARDLLASTDTQYF
13,TRBJ2-1,TRBV6-5,CASSYSGGVVQFF
14,TRBJ2-1,TRBV4-3,CASSQIGGVYEQFF